This T cell receptor beta chain was obtained from a study of blood T cell repertoires in COVID-19. Study-wide context: PBMCs, B-cell-depleted T cells, or T cells provided the cDNA or gDNA that made up the material.

The germline V gene has CDR1 SGDLS and CDR2 YYNGEE. Trimming took 0 bases from V and 2 from J, leaving 7 bases between them. This CDR3 region has 14 residues. The authors' processing: How many nucleated cells were present was estimated from reference gene primer amplification. The method was immunoSEQ multiplex PCR; TCRdb's version includes in-frame clones alone and lacks a portion of them. Clone size and the V and J calls come from that table; the DNA yielded D and trimming. The sample records around 200,000 clones, more than 75% being singletons. This TCR was sampled from a woman in her late teens or twenties who had recovered from COVID-19. The sequenced material came from peripheral blood. The chain carries TRBV9 and TRBJ2-3, with D uncertain. This chain's CDR3 is CASSVDSSTDTQYF. The DNA of the CDR3 is TGTGCCAGCAGCGTAGACAGCTCCACAGATACGCAGTATTTT.